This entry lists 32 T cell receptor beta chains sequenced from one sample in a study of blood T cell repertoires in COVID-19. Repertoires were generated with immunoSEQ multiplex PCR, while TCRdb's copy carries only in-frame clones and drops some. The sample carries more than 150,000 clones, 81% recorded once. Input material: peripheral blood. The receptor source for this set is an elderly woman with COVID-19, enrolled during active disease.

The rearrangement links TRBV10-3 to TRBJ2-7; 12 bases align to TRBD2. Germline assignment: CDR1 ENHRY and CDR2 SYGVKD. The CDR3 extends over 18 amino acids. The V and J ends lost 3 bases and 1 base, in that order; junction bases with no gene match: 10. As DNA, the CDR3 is TGTGCCATCAGTGATACGACTAGCGGGAGAGGGCGATCCTACGAGCAGTACTTC. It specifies CAISDTTSGRGRSYEQYF.

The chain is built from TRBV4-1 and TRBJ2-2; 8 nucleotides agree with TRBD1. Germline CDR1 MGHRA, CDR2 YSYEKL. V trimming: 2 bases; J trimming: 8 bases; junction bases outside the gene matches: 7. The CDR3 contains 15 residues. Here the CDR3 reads CASSQPDRGWGELFF. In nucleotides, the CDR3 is TGCGCCAGCAGCCAACCCGACAGGGGATGGGGGGAGCTGTTTTTT.

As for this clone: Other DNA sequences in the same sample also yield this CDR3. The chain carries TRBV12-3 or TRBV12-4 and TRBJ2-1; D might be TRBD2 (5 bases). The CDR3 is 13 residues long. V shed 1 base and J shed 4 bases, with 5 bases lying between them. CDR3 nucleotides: TGTGCCAGCAGTTTAGGACTATACAATGAGCAGTTCTTC. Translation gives CASSLGLYNEQFF.

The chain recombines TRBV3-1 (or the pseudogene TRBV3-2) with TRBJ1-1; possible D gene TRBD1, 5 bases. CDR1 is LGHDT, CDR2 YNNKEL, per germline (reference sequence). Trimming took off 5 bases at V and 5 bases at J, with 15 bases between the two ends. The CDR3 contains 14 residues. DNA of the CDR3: TGTGCCAGCAGCTGGACATTTAAGGAAACTGAAGCTTTCTTT. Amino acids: CASSWTFKETEAFF.

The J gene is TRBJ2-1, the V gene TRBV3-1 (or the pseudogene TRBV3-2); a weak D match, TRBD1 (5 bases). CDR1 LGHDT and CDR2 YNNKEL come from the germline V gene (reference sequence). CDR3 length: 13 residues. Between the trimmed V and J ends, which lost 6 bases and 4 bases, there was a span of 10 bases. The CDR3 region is CASSHDRYNEQFF. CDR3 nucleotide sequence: TGTGCCAGCAGTCACGACAGATACAATGAGCAGTTCTTC.

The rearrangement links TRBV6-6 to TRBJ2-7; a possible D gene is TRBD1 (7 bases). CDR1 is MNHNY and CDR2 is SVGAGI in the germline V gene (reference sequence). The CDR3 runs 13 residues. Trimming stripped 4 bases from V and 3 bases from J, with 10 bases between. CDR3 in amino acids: CASSSGDSYEQYF. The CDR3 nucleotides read TGTGCCAGCAGTTCGGGGGACAGCTACGAGCAGTACTTC.

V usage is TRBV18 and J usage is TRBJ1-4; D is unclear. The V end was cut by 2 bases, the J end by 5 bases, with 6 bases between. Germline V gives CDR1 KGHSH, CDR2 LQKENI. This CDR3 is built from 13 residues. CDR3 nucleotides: TGTGCCAGCTCACCAGCGAGGAATGAAAAACTGTTTTTT. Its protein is CASSPARNEKLFF.

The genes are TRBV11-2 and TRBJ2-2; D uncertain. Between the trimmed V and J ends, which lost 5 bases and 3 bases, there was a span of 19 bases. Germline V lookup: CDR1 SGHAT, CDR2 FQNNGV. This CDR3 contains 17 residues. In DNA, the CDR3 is TGTGCCAGCAGCACAACGACTGATCCACGGGACACCGGGGAGCTGTTTTTT. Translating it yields CASSTTTDPRDTGELFF.

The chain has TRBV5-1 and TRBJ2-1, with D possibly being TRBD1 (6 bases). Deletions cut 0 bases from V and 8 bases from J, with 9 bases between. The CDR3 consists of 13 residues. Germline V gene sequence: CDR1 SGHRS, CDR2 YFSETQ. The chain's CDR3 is CASSLDRADEQFF. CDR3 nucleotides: TGCGCCAGCAGCTTGGACAGGGCCGATGAGCAGTTCTTC. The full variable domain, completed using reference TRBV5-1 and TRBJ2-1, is KAGVTQTPRYLIKTRGQQVTLSCSPISGHRSVSWYQQTPGQGLQFLFEYFSETQRNKGNFPGRFSGRQFSNSRSEMNVSTLELGDSALYLCASSLDRADEQFFGPGTRLTVL.

In nucleotides, the CDR3 is TGTGCCACCAGTCTCGGGGGGGATCAGCCCCAGCATTTT. It translates to CATSLGGDQPQHF. The V gene is TRBV24-1, the J gene TRBJ1-5; D is possibly TRBD1 (5 bases). Germline assignment: CDR1 KGHDR and CDR2 SFDVKD. V was trimmed by 6 bases and J by 5 bases, leaving 10 bases between them. CDR3 length: 13 amino acids.

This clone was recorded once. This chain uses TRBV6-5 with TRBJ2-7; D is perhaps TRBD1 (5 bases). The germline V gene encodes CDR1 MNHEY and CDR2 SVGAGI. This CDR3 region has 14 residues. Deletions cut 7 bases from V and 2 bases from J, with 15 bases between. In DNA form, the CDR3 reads TGTGCCAGCACCCAAGGGGTCTTCACCTACGAGCAGTACTTC. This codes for CASTQGVFTYEQYF.

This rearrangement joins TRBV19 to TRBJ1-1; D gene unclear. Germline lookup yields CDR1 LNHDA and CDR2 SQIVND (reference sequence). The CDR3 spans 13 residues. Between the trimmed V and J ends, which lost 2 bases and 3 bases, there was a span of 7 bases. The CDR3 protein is CASSIWSDTEAFF. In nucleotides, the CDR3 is TGTGCCAGTAGTATATGGTCAGACACTGAAGCTTTCTTT.

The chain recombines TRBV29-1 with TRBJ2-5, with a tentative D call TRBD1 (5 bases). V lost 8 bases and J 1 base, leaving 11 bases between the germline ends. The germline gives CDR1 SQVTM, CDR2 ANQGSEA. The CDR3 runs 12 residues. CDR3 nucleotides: TGCAGCACACAGGAGTTCCAAGAGACCCAGTACTTC. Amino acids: CSTQEFQETQYF.

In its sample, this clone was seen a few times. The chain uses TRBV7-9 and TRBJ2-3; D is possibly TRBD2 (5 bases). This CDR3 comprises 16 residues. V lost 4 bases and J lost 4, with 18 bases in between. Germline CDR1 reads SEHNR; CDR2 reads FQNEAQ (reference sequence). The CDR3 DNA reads TGTGCCAGCAGCTCCCCCTCCGCGTTACTAGCAGATACGCAGTATTTT. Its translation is CASSSPSALLADTQYF.

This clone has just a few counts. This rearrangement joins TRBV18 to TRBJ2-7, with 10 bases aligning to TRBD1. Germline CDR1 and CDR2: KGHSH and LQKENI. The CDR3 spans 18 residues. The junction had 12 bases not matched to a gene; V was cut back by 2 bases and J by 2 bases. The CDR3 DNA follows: TGTGCCAGCTCACCAGCGGGACAGGGGCCCACCGGAACCTACGAGCAGTACTTC. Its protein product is CASSPAGQGPTGTYEQYF.

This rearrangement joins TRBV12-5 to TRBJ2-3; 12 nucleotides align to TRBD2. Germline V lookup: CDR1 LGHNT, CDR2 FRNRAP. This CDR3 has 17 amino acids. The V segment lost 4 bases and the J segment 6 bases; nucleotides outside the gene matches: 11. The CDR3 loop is CASGSWRSSGGADTQYF. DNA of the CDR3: TGTGCTAGTGGTTCTTGGAGGTCTAGCGGGGGGGCGGATACGCAGTATTTT.

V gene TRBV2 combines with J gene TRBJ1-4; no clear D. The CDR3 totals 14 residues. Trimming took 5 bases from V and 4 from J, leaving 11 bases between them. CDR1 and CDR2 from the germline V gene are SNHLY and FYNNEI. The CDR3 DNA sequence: TGTGCCAGCAGTCGGACTGTCTTTAATGAAAAACTGTTTTTT. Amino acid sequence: CASSRTVFNEKLFF.

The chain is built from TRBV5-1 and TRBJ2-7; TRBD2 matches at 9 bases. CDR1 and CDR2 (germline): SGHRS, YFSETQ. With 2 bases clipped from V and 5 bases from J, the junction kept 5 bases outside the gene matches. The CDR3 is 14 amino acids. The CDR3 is CASSLGLARHEQYF. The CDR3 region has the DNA TGCGCCAGCAGCTTAGGACTAGCGAGGCACGAGCAGTACTTC.

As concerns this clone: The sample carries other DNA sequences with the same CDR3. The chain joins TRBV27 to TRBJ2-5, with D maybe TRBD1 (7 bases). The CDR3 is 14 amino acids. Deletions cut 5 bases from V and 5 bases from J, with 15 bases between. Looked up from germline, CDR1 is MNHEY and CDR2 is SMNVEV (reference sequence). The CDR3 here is CASSPWTGGETQYF. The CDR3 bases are TGTGCCAGCAGTCCTTGGACAGGAGGGGAGACCCAGTACTTC.

DNA for the CDR3: TGTGCCTGGAGTCGCGCGACAGCTAACTATGGCTACACCTTC. Translation: CAWSRATANYGYTF. V is TRBV30 and J is TRBJ1-2; TRBD1 might be the D (5 bases). CDR1 is GTSNPN, CDR2 SVGIG, per germline (reference sequence). The CDR3 loop spans 14 amino acids. The V and J ends lost 2 bases and 0 bases respectively, with 10 bases between them.

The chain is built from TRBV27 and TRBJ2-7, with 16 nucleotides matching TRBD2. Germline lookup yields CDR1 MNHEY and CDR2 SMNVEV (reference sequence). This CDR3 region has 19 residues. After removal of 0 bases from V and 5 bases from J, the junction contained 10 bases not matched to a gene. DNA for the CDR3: TGTGCCAGCAGTTTATCGAGGAGGGGACTAGCGGGAGGGAAGCACGAGCAGTACTTC. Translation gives CASSLSRRGLAGGKHEQYF.

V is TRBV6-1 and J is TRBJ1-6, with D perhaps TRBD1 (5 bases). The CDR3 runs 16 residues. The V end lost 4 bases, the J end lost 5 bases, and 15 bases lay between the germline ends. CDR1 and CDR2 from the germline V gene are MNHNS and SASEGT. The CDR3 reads CASSATVPRNNSPLHF. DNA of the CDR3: TGTGCCAGCAGTGCGACAGTTCCGAGAAATAATTCACCCCTCCACTTT.

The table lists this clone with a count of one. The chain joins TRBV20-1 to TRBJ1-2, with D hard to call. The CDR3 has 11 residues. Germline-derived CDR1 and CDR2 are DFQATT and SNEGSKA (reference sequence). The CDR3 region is CKPVANYGYTF. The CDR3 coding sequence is TGCAAACCAGTGGCTAACTATGGCTACACCTTC.

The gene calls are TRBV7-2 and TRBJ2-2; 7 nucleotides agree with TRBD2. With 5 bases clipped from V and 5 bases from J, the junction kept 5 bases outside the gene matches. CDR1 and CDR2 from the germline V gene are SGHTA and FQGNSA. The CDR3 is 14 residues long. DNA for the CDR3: TGTGCCAGCAGCACCACTAGCGTTACCGGGGAGCTGTTTTTT. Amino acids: CASSTTSVTGELFF.

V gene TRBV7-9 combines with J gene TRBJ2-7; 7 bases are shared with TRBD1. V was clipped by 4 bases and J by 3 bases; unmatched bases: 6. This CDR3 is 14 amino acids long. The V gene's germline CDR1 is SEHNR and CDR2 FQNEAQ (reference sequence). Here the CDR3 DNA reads TGTGCCAGCAGCTCCCGGACAGGTAACTACGAGCAGTACTTC. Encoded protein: CASSSRTGNYEQYF.

The CDR3: CASSFAGQGVYEQYF. CDR3 in DNA: TGTGCCAGCAGTTTTGCGGGACAGGGGGTCTACGAGCAGTACTTC. The V call is TRBV28, the J call TRBJ2-7; 11 bases align to TRBD1. Germline assignment: CDR1 MDHEN and CDR2 SYDVKM. This CDR3 is 15 amino acids long. The junction had 4 bases not matched to a gene; V was cut back by 3 bases and J by 3 bases.

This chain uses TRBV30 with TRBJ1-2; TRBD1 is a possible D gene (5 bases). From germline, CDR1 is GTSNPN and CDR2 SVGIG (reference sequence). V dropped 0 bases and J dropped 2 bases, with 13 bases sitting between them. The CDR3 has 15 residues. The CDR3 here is CAWSVKGVRNYGYTF. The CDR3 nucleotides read TGTGCCTGGAGTGTAAAAGGGGTCAGAAACTATGGCTACACCTTC.

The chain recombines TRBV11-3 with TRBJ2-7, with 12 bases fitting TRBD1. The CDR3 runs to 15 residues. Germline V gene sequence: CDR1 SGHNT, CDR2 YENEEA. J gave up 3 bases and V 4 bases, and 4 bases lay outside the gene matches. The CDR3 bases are TGTGCCAGCAGCTCGGGACAGGGGGCACTCTACGAGCAGTACTTC. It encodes CASSSGQGALYEQYF.

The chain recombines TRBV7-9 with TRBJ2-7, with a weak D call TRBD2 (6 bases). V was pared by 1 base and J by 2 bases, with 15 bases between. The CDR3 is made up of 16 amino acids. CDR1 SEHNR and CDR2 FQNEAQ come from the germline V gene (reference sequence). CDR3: CASSLEGAGRPYEQYF. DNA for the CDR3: TGTGCCAGCAGCTTAGAAGGGGCAGGGAGGCCCTACGAGCAGTACTTC.

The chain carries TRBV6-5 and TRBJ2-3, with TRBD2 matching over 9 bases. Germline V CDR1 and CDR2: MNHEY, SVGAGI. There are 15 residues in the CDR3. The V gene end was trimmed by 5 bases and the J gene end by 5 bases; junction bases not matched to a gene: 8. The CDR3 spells CASSRTSALEDTQYF. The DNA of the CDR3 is TGTGCCAGCAGTAGGACTAGCGCCCTGGAAGATACGCAGTATTTT.

The CDR3: CASQGAEANTGELFF. CDR3 DNA: TGTGCCAGTCAGGGGGCAGAAGCGAACACCGGGGAGCTGTTTTTT. The chain carries TRBV28 and TRBJ2-2; 8 bases are shared with TRBD1. V trimming: 9 bases; J trimming: 0 bases; junction bases outside the gene matches: 6. CDR1 is MDHEN and CDR2 is SYDVKM in the germline V gene. The CDR3 totals 15 residues. Drawing the rest from reference TRBV28 and TRBJ2-2, the complete variable domain is DVKVTQSSRYLVKRTGEKVFLECVQDMDHENMFWYRQDPGLGLRLIYFSYDVKMKEKGDIPEGYSVSREKKERFSLILESASTNQTSMYLCASQGAEANTGELFFGEGSRLTVL.

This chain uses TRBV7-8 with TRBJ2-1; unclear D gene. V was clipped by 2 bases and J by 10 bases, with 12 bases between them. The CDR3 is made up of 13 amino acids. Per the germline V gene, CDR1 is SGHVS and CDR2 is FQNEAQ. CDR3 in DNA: TGTGCCAGCAGCTTACGGTCGCAACTGGAGCAGTTCTTC. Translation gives CASSLRSQLEQFF.